This T cell receptor beta chain came from a study of blood T cell repertoires in COVID-19. Those who participated ranged in age from roughly 18 to 89 years and resided in about two dozen US areas. This CDR3 contains 12 residues. The germline V and J ends were trimmed by 3 bases and 5 bases, with 6 bases remaining between them. Germline V gives CDR1 MNHEY, CDR2 SVGEGT. Sequencing was performed with immunoSEQ multiplex PCR; in TCRdb, only in-frame clones are kept and a portion is missing. Here the sample spans approximately 300,000 clones, approximately 92% being singletons. This clone was seen only a few times.

Sample: PBMCs or T cells enriched from blood (not recorded which). The TCR sequence derives from a woman in her 30s who had recovered from COVID-19. This chain joins TRBV6-2 or TRBV6-3 and TRBJ2-3; the D gene is possibly TRBD2 (5 bases). The CDR3 region has the DNA TGTGCCAGCAGTTATGCGGGAGATACGCAGTATTTT. As protein: CASSYAGDTQYF.